Listed below are T cell receptor beta chains from one sample, sequenced in a study of vaccination and CD4 T cells after COVID-19. No antigen is known for these receptors. TCRdb re-called the PCR reads with MiXCR, one entry per CDR3 protein. The repertoire holds around 26,000 distinct CDR3 sequences, with roughly 67% as singletons. The sequences come from CD4+ T cells from blood, cultured in vitro, collected after SARS-CoV-2 vaccination. Every receptor here comes from a human donor who received a COVID-19 vaccine. The CDR3 runs from the conserved cysteine through the conserved F or W. The order of the fields is J gene, clone size, V gene, D gene, CDR3 DNA, CDR3 protein. The D gene is left open where the match is weak. Clone size is given for some rows only: seen once, a few or many times, or a class if the clone is expanded.

j_gene: TRBJ1-2; abundance: few; v_gene: TRBV20-1; d_gene: -; CDR3nt: TGCAGTGCTAAAGGGCGGGATAGGGGTGACTATGGCTACACCTTC; CDR3aa: CSAKGRDRGDYGYTF
j_gene: TRBJ1-1; abundance: -; v_gene: TRBV12-3/TRBV12-4; d_gene: -; CDR3nt: TGTGCCAGCAGTTCTGACAGGTTCAACACTGAAGCTTTCTTT; CDR3aa: CASSSDRFNTEAFF
j_gene: TRBJ1-6; abundance: -; v_gene: TRBV6-1; d_gene: -; CDR3nt: TGTGCCAGCAGTGGTCGAGAGGGTAGCAGGTCACCCCTCCACTTT; CDR3aa: CASSGREGSRSPLHF
j_gene: TRBJ2-3; abundance: -; v_gene: TRBV6-1; d_gene: TRBD1; CDR3nt: TGTGCCAGCAGCCGGGACAGGGACGCAGATACGCAGTATTTT; CDR3aa: CASSRDRDADTQYF
j_gene: TRBJ2-2; abundance: -; v_gene: TRBV24-1; d_gene: -; CDR3nt: TGTGCCACCGGGGGTTTCCAGGAGCTGTTTTTT; CDR3aa: CATGGFQELFF
j_gene: TRBJ2-1; abundance: -; v_gene: TRBV5-1; d_gene: TRBD2; CDR3nt: TGCGCCAGCAGCCTCCCCTATAGCGGGGGGGCACGGGAGCAGTTCTTC; CDR3aa: CASSLPYSGGAREQFF
j_gene: TRBJ2-7; abundance: -; v_gene: TRBV6-1; d_gene: -; CDR3nt: TGTGCCAGCAGCTATGAACGGTTCTCCTACGAGCAGTACTTC; CDR3aa: CASSYERFSYEQYF
j_gene: TRBJ2-5; abundance: -; v_gene: TRBV2; d_gene: TRBD1; CDR3nt: TGTGCCAGCACCGGACAGGGGGCGAGGGAGACCCAGTACTTC; CDR3aa: CASTGQGARETQYF
j_gene: TRBJ2-7; abundance: -; v_gene: TRBV20-1; d_gene: TRBD2; CDR3nt: TGCAGTGCTACTTCTCTCACTAGCGGGGGGCCTATGGACTTC; CDR3aa: CSATSLTSGGPMDF
j_gene: TRBJ2-7; abundance: few; v_gene: TRBV20-1; d_gene: -; CDR3nt: TGCAGTGCTAGGTCGAGTATTCATTCATCCTACGAGCAGTACTTC; CDR3aa: CSARSSIHSSYEQYF
j_gene: TRBJ1-6; abundance: few; v_gene: TRBV12-3/TRBV12-4; d_gene: -; CDR3nt: TGTGCCAGCAGTCGAACCGGGACCGCGAGCTCCTATAATTCACCCCTCCACTTT; CDR3aa: CASSRTGTASSYNSPLHF
j_gene: TRBJ2-7; abundance: -; v_gene: TRBV7-2; d_gene: -; CDR3nt: TGTGCCAGCAGCTTAGGCAGCCGGCAGTACTTC; CDR3aa: CASSLGSRQYF
j_gene: TRBJ1-1; abundance: -; v_gene: TRBV12-3/TRBV12-4; d_gene: -; CDR3nt: TGTGCCAGCAGTTTAGTGATAGGGGTGAAGGTTGAAGCTTTCTTT; CDR3aa: CASSLVIGVKVEAFF
j_gene: TRBJ1-1; abundance: few; v_gene: TRBV7-2; d_gene: TRBD1; CDR3nt: TGTGCCAGCAGACCTAACCGGGACAGGGAAGCTTTCTTT; CDR3aa: CASRPNRDREAFF
j_gene: TRBJ2-6; abundance: -; v_gene: TRBV12-3/TRBV12-4; d_gene: -; CDR3nt: TGTGCCAGCACCCTCAAACGAGACGTCCTGACTTTC; CDR3aa: CASTLKRDVLTF